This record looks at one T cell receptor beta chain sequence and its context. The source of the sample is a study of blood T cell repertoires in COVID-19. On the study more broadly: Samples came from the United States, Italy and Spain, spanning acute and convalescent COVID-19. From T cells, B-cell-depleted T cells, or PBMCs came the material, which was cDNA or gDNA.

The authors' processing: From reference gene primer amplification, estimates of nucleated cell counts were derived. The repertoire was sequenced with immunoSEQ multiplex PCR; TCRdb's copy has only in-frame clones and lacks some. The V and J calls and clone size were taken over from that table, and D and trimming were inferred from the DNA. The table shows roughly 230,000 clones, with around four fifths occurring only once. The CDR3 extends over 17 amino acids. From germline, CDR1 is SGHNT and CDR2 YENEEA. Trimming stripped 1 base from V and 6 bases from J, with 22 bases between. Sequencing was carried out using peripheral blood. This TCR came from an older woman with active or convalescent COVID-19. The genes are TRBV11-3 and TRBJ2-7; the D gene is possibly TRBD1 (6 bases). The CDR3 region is CASSLGSGQGTKGEQYF. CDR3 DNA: TGTGCCAGCAGCTTAGGGTCTGGGCAGGGGACAAAGGGCGAGCAGTACTTC.